The 18 T cell receptor beta chains below all came from one sample that was sequenced in a study of early T cells in non-severe SARS-CoV-2 infection. TCRdb independently ran MiXCR on the 5' RACE reads; one entry per CDR3 protein. The data contain over 50,000 distinct CDR3 sequences, 10% to 15% of them singletons. The sequenced material came from whole blood. The receptors originated from an adult who was a healthcare worker with PCR-confirmed SARS-CoV-2 infection or an uninfected control (not recorded which).

Only a few counts were recorded for this clonotype. This CDR3 reads CASRKTGGNPNEQFF. DNA for the CDR3: TGTGCCAGCAGAAAAACGGGGGGGAACCCCAATGAGCAGTTCTTC. This chain connects TRBV6-2 or TRBV6-3 to TRBJ2-1; 8 bases line up with TRBD2. The CDR3 runs 15 residues. Trimming cost V 6 bases and J 6 bases; bases outside gene matches: 10. Germline values: CDR1 MNHEY, CDR2 SVGEGT.

The chain couples TRBV20-1 to TRBJ2-5; no reliable D call. CDR1 is DFQATT, CDR2 SNEGSKA, per germline (reference sequence). This CDR3 region has 11 residues. V was shortened by 0 bases and J by 5 bases, with 4 bases between the two germline ends. The CDR3 is CSARESETQYF. DNA for the CDR3: TGCAGTGCTAGAGAGTCTGAGACCCAGTACTTC.

This clonotype was counted at least ten times. V is TRBV20-1 and J is TRBJ2-7, with a weak D call TRBD1 (5 bases). V was shortened by 6 bases and J by 3 bases, with 12 bases between the two germline ends. The V gene's germline CDR1 is DFQATT and CDR2 SNEGSKA (reference sequence). This CDR3 spans 12 amino acids. The chain's CDR3 is CSATSRDYEQYF. The DNA of the CDR3 is TGCAGTGCAACCTCCAGGGACTACGAGCAGTACTTC.

The table lists this clonotype with many counts. V and J are TRBV20-1 and TRBJ2-3; either TRBD1 or TRBD2 may fit D (5 bases each). CDR3 length: 18 residues. Germline assignment: CDR1 DFQATT and CDR2 SNEGSKA (reference sequence). The V and J ends lost 0 bases and 1 base respectively, with 20 bases between them. CDR3 DNA sequence: TGCAGTGCTAGAGATTTTTACCCCCGGGACCTACGCACAGATACGCAGTATTTT. It translates to CSARDFYPRDLRTDTQYF.

This clonotype was picked up many times. J is TRBJ2-7 and V is TRBV13, with D unresolved. CDR1 and CDR2 from the germline V gene are PRHDT and FYEKMQ (reference sequence). The V end was cut by 0 bases, the J end by 6 bases, with 18 bases between. This CDR3 contains 16 residues. The CDR3 loop reads CASSLGWSTQASEQYF. The CDR3 coding sequence is TGTGCCAGCAGCTTAGGTTGGTCAACTCAAGCCTCCGAGCAGTACTTC.

This clonotype was found a few times. The chain joins TRBV18 to TRBJ1-5; 8 positions match TRBD1. Looked up from germline, CDR1 is KGHSH and CDR2 is LQKENI. This CDR3 spans 15 amino acids. V dropped 3 bases and J dropped 4; count of bases not matched to a gene: 5. This chain's CDR3 is CASSPGTGRNQPQHF. CDR3 sequence (DNA): TGTGCCAGCTCACCCGGGACAGGTAGGAATCAGCCCCAGCATTTT.

This clonotype was counted at least ten times. The chain carries TRBV19 and TRBJ2-7, with TRBD2 identical over 7 bases. Germline CDR1 reads LNHDA; CDR2 reads SQIVND (reference sequence). The CDR3 is made up of 13 amino acids. Unmatched junction bases numbered 5, after V lost 7 bases and J lost 2 bases. CDR3 nucleotide sequence: TGTGCCAGTATGGGGGGGAAACCCTACGAGCAGTACTTC. As protein: CASMGGKPYEQYF.

Note on this clonotype: A much larger clonotype is one base distant, so this may be a read error. The V and J genes are TRBV12-3 or TRBV12-4 and TRBJ1-3, with D possibly being TRBD1 (6 bases). Trimming took off 6 bases at V and 4 bases at J, with 16 bases between the two ends. The CDR3 length is 15 residues. For the CDR3, the DNA is TGTGCCAGCAGACGTGGACAGCCCGACGGAAACACCATATATTTT. Protein sequence: CASRRGQPDGNTIYF.

The V gene is TRBV9, the J gene TRBJ2-7; 7 bases match TRBD1. Germline trimming cut 4 bases from V and 2 bases from J; bases unmatched to any gene: 6. Germline loops: CDR1 SGDLS, CDR2 YYNGEE. This CDR3 comprises 14 residues. CDR3 region: CASSPTGTAYEQYF. CDR3 in DNA: TGTGCCAGCAGCCCCACCGGGACAGCCTACGAGCAGTACTTC. Supplemented by reference TRBV9 and TRBJ2-7, the full variable domain reads DSGVTQTPKHLITATGQRVTLRCSPRSGDLSVYWYQQSLDQGLQFLIQYYNGEERAKGNILERFSAQQFPDLHSELNLSSLELGDSALYFCASSPTGTAYEQYFGPGTRLTVT.

This clonotype was found many times. V gene TRBV20-1 combines with J gene TRBJ2-7; D is possibly TRBD1 (5 bases). Trimming pared 5 bases from V and 1 base from J, leaving 15 bases between. This CDR3 contains 14 residues. Germline CDR1 is DFQATT and CDR2 is SNEGSKA (reference sequence). This chain's CDR3 is CSAGPRDGSYEQYF. CDR3 sequence (DNA): TGCAGTGCTGGACCCAGGGATGGGTCCTACGAGCAGTACTTC.

This chain links TRBV28 with TRBJ2-7; unclear D gene. This CDR3 region has 12 residues. Germline values: CDR1 MDHEN, CDR2 SYDVKM. The V end was cut by 6 bases, the J end by 5 bases, with 11 bases between. The CDR3 is CASSPRIHEQYF. The CDR3 coding sequence is TGTGCCAGCAGCCCCCGTATCCACGAGCAGTACTTC.

This chain uses TRBV12-3 or TRBV12-4 with TRBJ2-1; no clear D gene. The CDR3 sequence is 14 residues long. V was shortened by 5 bases and J by 6 bases, with 14 bases between the two germline ends. The CDR3 sequence is CASSPLMTFNEQFF. The CDR3 DNA follows: TGTGCCAGCAGTCCCCTGATGACCTTCAATGAGCAGTTCTTC.

This clonotype was seen a handful of times. The chain joins TRBV7-6 to TRBJ1-1; possibly TRBD1 for D (6 bases). V gave up 5 bases and J gave up 5 bases, with 18 bases separating them. Looked up from germline, CDR1 is SGHVS and CDR2 is FNYEAQ. The CDR3 is 15 amino acids. CDR3 in amino acids: CASSLLDSVGTEAFF. CDR3 bases: TGTGCCAGCAGCCTCCTGGACAGCGTAGGAACTGAAGCTTTCTTT. Drawing the rest from reference TRBV7-6 and TRBJ1-1, the complete variable domain is GAGVSQSPRYKVTKRGQDVALRCDPISGHVSLYWYRQALGQGPEFLTYFNYEAQQDKSGLPNDRFSAERPEGSISTLTIQRTEQRDSAMYRCASSLLDSVGTEAFFGQGTRLTVV.

Only a few counts were recorded for this clonotype. The chain is built from TRBV12-3 or TRBV12-4 and TRBJ2-1; D gene ambiguous. Trimming removed 7 bases from V and 6 bases from J, with 16 bases in between. CDR3 length equals 14 residues. The CDR3 loop reads CASTPRLRSNEQFF. The CDR3 coding sequence is TGTGCCAGCACCCCCCGGCTTCGGAGCAATGAGCAGTTCTTC.

Many counts were recorded for this clonotype. The gene calls are TRBV6-6 and TRBJ2-5; TRBD1 aligns across 7 bases. Germline lookup yields CDR1 MNHNY and CDR2 SVGAGI (reference sequence). V was clipped by 8 bases and J by 4 bases; unmatched bases: 10. The CDR3 is made up of 14 amino acids. CDR3 protein: CASLRQGGRETQYF. CDR3 in DNA: TGTGCCAGCCTCCGACAGGGCGGTAGAGAGACCCAGTACTTC.

This clonotype was observed a few times. The CDR3 DNA follows: TGTGCCTGGAGTCGGGGGGCATCCATCCCCTACGAGCAGTACTTC. Translation gives CAWSRGASIPYEQYF. The gene calls are TRBV30 and TRBJ2-7; perhaps TRBD2 as D (7 bases). The length of the CDR3 is 15 residues. Per germline, CDR1 GTSNPN and CDR2 SVGIG (reference sequence). Trimming left V 2 bases short and J 2 bases short, with 16 bases between.

This clonotype was recorded many times. The chain is built from TRBV6-5 and TRBJ2-7; D uncertain. The V end lost 3 bases, the J end lost 7 bases, and 7 bases lay between the germline ends. This CDR3 is 11 amino acids long. CDR1 and CDR2 from the germline V gene are MNHEY and SVGAGI. Here the CDR3 reads CASSYLREQYF. The CDR3 DNA is TGTGCCAGCAGTTATCTGAGAGAGCAGTACTTC.

This clonotype was detected many times. V usage is TRBV19 and J usage is TRBJ1-2; D remains ambiguous. The V gene's germline CDR1 is LNHDA and CDR2 SQIVND (reference sequence). With 6 bases removed from V and 5 bases from J, the gap between germline ends came to 16 bases. The CDR3 is made up of 14 amino acids. The CDR3 here is CASSTNGNRYGYTF. CDR3 DNA sequence: TGTGCCAGTAGCACTAACGGCAACCGATATGGCTACACCTTC.